These 15 T cell receptor beta chains were sequenced from one sample in a study of blood T cell repertoires in COVID-19. Profiling relied on immunoSEQ multiplex PCR, and the TCRdb table lists in-frame clones only, not all of them. In the table there are about 140,000 clones, just under 90% of which are singletons. The specimen was peripheral blood. These receptors originate from an elderly woman with acute or convalescent COVID-19.

This clone was seen just once. The rearrangement links TRBV28 to TRBJ1-6; possibly TRBD1 for D (5 bases). This CDR3 spans 18 amino acids. Germline assignment: CDR1 MDHEN and CDR2 SYDVKM. V lost 8 bases to trimming and J lost 6 bases, with 26 bases between them. The CDR3 sequence: CASHPRETVRPLNSPLHF. The CDR3 bases are TGTGCCAGCCATCCTCGAGAGACAGTCCGACCCCTTAATTCACCCCTCCACTTT.

The CDR3 reads CASSLRLAGAETQYF. In nucleotides, the CDR3 is TGTGCCAGCAGCTTGCGACTAGCGGGGGCAGAGACCCAGTACTTC. The chain recombines TRBV5-4 with TRBJ2-5, with TRBD2 identical over 12 bases. Per germline, CDR1 SGHNT and CDR2 YYREEE (reference sequence). Germline trimming cut 1 base from V and 4 bases from J; bases unmatched to any gene: 2. The CDR3 totals 15 residues.

CDR3 sequence reads: CATKSSTSGGAGEQFF. In DNA form, the CDR3 reads TGTGCCACCAAAAGCTCCACTAGCGGGGGGGCCGGTGAGCAGTTCTTC. The V and J genes are TRBV24-1 and TRBJ2-1; TRBD2 matches 13 bases. The germline V gene encodes CDR1 KGHDR and CDR2 SFDVKD. This CDR3 is built from 16 residues. Trimming at V came to 8 bases and at J to 9 bases, leaving 12 bases not matched to a gene.

Worth noting for this clone: This sample also contains other DNA sequences that code for the same CDR3. The gene calls are TRBV5-1 and TRBJ2-1; the D is unclear. V gave up 0 bases and J gave up 0 bases, with 7 bases separating them. CDR3 length: 15 amino acids. Germline V gene data show CDR1 as SGHRS and CDR2 as YFSETQ. In DNA form, the CDR3 reads TGCGCCAGCAGCTTGGCCGGTAGCTCCTACAATGAGCAGTTCTTC. It codes for CASSLAGSSYNEQFF.

The genes are TRBV5-1 and TRBJ1-1; tentative D call: TRBD1 (5 bases). The germline V gene encodes CDR1 SGHRS and CDR2 YFSETQ. Trimming took 2 bases from V and 3 from J, leaving 11 bases between them. The CDR3 loop spans 14 amino acids. CDR3 sequence reads: CASSLMGLDTEAFF. Written as DNA, the CDR3 is TGCGCCAGCAGCTTAATGGGACTGGACACTGAAGCTTTCTTT.

To note about this clone: The sample contains more than one DNA sequence encoding this CDR3. V gene TRBV29-1 combines with J gene TRBJ1-1, with TRBD1 matching over 8 bases. This CDR3 is built from 13 residues. Germline trimming cut 6 bases from V and 0 bases from J; bases unmatched to any gene: 3. Looked up from germline, CDR1 is SQVTM and CDR2 is ANQGSEA. CDR3 in DNA: TGCAGCGTCGGACAGGGTTTGAACACTGAAGCTTTCTTT. Residues: CSVGQGLNTEAFF.

This clone showed up just once. This sample also contains other DNA sequences that code for the same CDR3. The V gene is TRBV7-2, the J gene TRBJ1-1, with 7 bases that match TRBD1. Unmatched junction bases numbered 0, after V lost 1 base and J lost 4 bases. Per germline, CDR1 SGHTA and CDR2 FQGNSA. The CDR3 runs 13 residues. The CDR3 sequence: CASSLGQGTEAFF. CDR3 in DNA: TGTGCCAGCAGCTTAGGACAGGGCACTGAAGCTTTCTTT.

This clone was seen a single time. CDR3 coding DNA: TGTGCCAGCTCACCCACCGGGGTCACTGAAGCTTTCTTT. Encoded protein: CASSPTGVTEAFF. The V call is TRBV18, the J call TRBJ1-1; D ambiguous. Trimming shortened V by 3 bases and J by 4 bases, and 9 bases separated the two germline ends. Germline values: CDR1 KGHSH, CDR2 LQKENI. This CDR3 has 13 residues.

The rearrangement links TRBV7-9 to TRBJ1-1; 7 bases match TRBD1. Per the germline V gene, CDR1 is SEHNR and CDR2 is FQNEAQ (reference sequence). The CDR3 covers 13 residues. V trimming: 1 base; J trimming: 6 bases; junction bases outside the gene matches: 2. The CDR3 loop is CASSLVGGPEAFF. The CDR3 DNA sequence: TGTGCCAGCAGCTTAGTAGGGGGCCCTGAAGCTTTCTTT.

The chain links TRBV5-1 to TRBJ2-2; D is ambiguous. The CDR3 totals 13 residues. CDR1 is SGHRS and CDR2 is YFSETQ in the germline V gene. V lost 2 bases, J lost 4 bases, and 6 bases lay in between. The CDR3 DNA follows: TGCGCCAGCAGCTTAATCGGCACCGGGGAGCTGTTTTTT. Encoded protein: CASSLIGTGELFF. Full variable domain (outside the CDR3, taken from reference TRBV5-1 and TRBJ2-2): KAGVTQTPRYLIKTRGQQVTLSCSPISGHRSVSWYQQTPGQGLQFLFEYFSETQRNKGNFPGRFSGRQFSNSRSEMNVSTLELGDSALYLCASSLIGTGELFFGEGSRLTVL.

The chain joins TRBV16 to TRBJ1-5, with 7 bases lining up with TRBD1. Germline V gene sequence: CDR1 KGHSY, CDR2 FQNENV. V gave up 4 bases and J gave up 5 bases; unmatched junction bases: 14. The CDR3 runs 17 residues. The CDR3 DNA follows: TGTGCCAGCAGCCCGAACATGCTAGACAGGGACTATCAGCCCCAGCATTTT. It yields the protein CASSPNMLDRDYQPQHF.

The chain uses TRBV28 and TRBJ1-5, with unresolved D. The CDR3 totals 17 residues. Per germline, CDR1 MDHEN and CDR2 SYDVKM. Trimming took off 4 bases at V and 1 base at J, with 17 bases between the two ends. This chain's CDR3 is CASSSSGFWKSNQPQHF. The CDR3 DNA sequence: TGTGCCAGCAGTTCCTCGGGGTTTTGGAAGAGCAATCAGCCCCAGCATTTT.

The chain links TRBV29-1 to TRBJ1-1; 8 nucleotides agree with TRBD1. CDR3 length equals 15 residues. The V and J ends lost 6 bases and 3 bases, in that order; junction bases with no gene match: 12. Germline values: CDR1 SQVTM, CDR2 ANQGSEA. CDR3 sequence: CSVPALTGADTEAFF. CDR3 coding DNA: TGCAGCGTCCCGGCCTTGACAGGGGCAGACACTGAAGCTTTCTTT. The whole variable domain, filled in from reference TRBV29-1 and TRBJ1-1, reads SAVISQKPSRDICQRGTSLTIQCQVDSQVTMMFWYRQQPGQSLTLIATANQGSEATYESGFVIDKFPISRPNLTFSTLTVSNMSPEDSSIYLCSVPALTGADTEAFFGQGTRLTVV.

V gene TRBV7-3 combines with J gene TRBJ2-3, with 9 bases lining up with TRBD2. Germline values: CDR1 SGHTA, CDR2 FQGTGA. With V trimmed by 3 bases and J by 4 bases, 2 bases remained unmatched. This CDR3 has 14 residues. CDR3 in DNA: TGTGCCAGCAGCTTTGCGGGGGGGTCAGATACGCAGTATTTT. As protein: CASSFAGGSDTQYF.

The rearrangement links TRBV15 to TRBJ2-5; weak D call: TRBD1 (5 bases). Germline assignment: CDR1 LNHNV and CDR2 YYDKDF (reference sequence). This CDR3 is built from 13 residues. V was cut by 3 bases and J by 2 bases, with 7 bases left in between. This chain's CDR3 is CATSSRQQETQYF. CDR3 in DNA: TGTGCCACCAGCAGCCGACAGCAAGAGACCCAGTACTTC.